Presented here are 27 T cell receptor beta chains from one specimen sequenced in a study of T cell responses to AZD1222 COVID-19 vaccine. Profiling relied on immunoSEQ multiplex PCR, and the TCRdb table lists in-frame clones only, not all of them. The top ten hold roughly 1.5% of the sample, which has fewer than 200,000 clones, approximately 92% seen once. The sequenced sample was peripheral blood, obtained on day 0 of AZD1222 vaccination. The receptors stem from an adult in good health.

As regards this clone: The same CDR3 arises from other DNA sequences in this sample as well. The genes are TRBV5-1 and TRBJ2-1; 10 bases fit TRBD2. The CDR3 consists of 15 residues. CDR1 and CDR2 (germline): SGHRS, YFSETQ. J was trimmed by 5 bases and V by 1 base; bases with no gene match: 3. The CDR3 here is CASSLYLAGDNEQFF. The DNA of the CDR3 is TGCGCCAGCAGCTTGTACCTAGCGGGAGACAATGAGCAGTTCTTC.

This chain joins TRBV5-4 and TRBJ2-2; no firm D call. V lost 4 bases, J lost 5 bases, and 6 bases lay in between. The CDR3 is made up of 12 amino acids. CDR1 is SGHNT, CDR2 YYREEE, per germline (reference sequence). CDR3 DNA sequence: TGTGCCAGCAGCCCCAGGACCGGGGAGCTGTTTTTT. This translates into CASSPRTGELFF.

As concerns this clone: A junction end diverges from the germline sequence, so it may reflect a read error. CDR3 nucleotide sequence: TGTGCCAGCCGCGGACAGGGAAGGGGGATCCTCTTT. The encoded protein is CASRGQGRGILF. This chain links TRBV11-2 with TRBJ1-1, with 8 bases identical to TRBD1. The CDR3 loop spans 12 amino acids. Looked up from germline, CDR1 is SGHAT and CDR2 is FQNNGV. Complete variable domain (other parts from reference TRBV11-2 and TRBJ1-1): EAGVAQSPRYKIIEKRQSVAFWCNPISGHATLYWYQQILGQGPKLLIQFQNNGVVDDSQLPKDRFSAERLKGVDSTLKIQPAKLEDSAVYLCASRGQGRGILFGQGTRLTVV.

This rearrangement joins TRBV18 to TRBJ2-3; D is unclear. The CDR3 sequence is 13 residues long. The ends were cut back, 1 base at V and 4 bases at J, with 6 bases in the middle. Germline V CDR1 and CDR2: KGHSH, LQKENI. The CDR3 here is CASSPREADTQYF. The CDR3 DNA is TGTGCCAGCTCACCACGAGAGGCAGATACGCAGTATTTT.

The gene calls are TRBV4-3 and TRBJ1-5; TRBD1 aligns across 7 bases. The CDR3 spans 20 residues. With V trimmed by 3 bases and J by 7 bases, 24 bases remained unmatched. Per the germline V gene, CDR1 is LGHNA and CDR2 is YSLEER. The CDR3 DNA is TGCGCCAGCAGCCATTATATACGTCCGCGACCGGGACAGTGCATCCAGCCCCAGCATTTT. It yields the protein CASSHYIRPRPGQCIQPQHF.

The chain is built from TRBV2 and TRBJ1-5; no clear D. This CDR3 has 13 amino acids. V was shortened by 3 bases and J by 3 bases, with 6 bases between the two germline ends. The germline V gene encodes CDR1 SNHLY and CDR2 FYNNEI. CDR3 sequence (DNA): TGTGCCAGCAGTGAGGGATTCAATCAGCCCCAGCATTTT. Its translation: CASSEGFNQPQHF.

The chain has TRBV11-2 and TRBJ1-4, with 9 positions matching TRBD1. The CDR3 is 14 residues long. Germline V lookup: CDR1 SGHAT, CDR2 FQNNGV. The trim removed 4 bases at V and 4 bases at J, leaving 1 base unmatched. CDR3 sequence: CASSWDRVNEKLFF. The CDR3 DNA follows: TGTGCCAGCAGCTGGGACAGGGTTAATGAAAAACTGTTTTTT.

The chain uses TRBV2 and TRBJ1-2, with 9 bases that match TRBD1. There are 14 residues in the CDR3. CDR1 and CDR2 from the germline V gene are SNHLY and FYNNEI. Unmatched junction bases numbered 3, after V lost 5 bases and J lost 2 bases. For the CDR3, the DNA is TGTGCCAGCAGTCGGGGACAGGGAAACTATGGCTACACCTTC. It encodes CASSRGQGNYGYTF.

This clone was seen once. V and J are TRBV4-1 and TRBJ2-3, with D possibly TRBD2 on 7 matching bases. The V end lost 0 bases, the J end lost 5 bases, and 12 bases lay between the germline ends. The length of the CDR3 is 15 residues. Germline CDR1 MGHRA, CDR2 YSYEKL. Here the CDR3 reads CASSQDGGGRDTQYF. CDR3 DNA: TGCGCCAGCAGCCAAGATGGGGGGGGCAGAGATACGCAGTATTTT.

V is TRBV19 and J is TRBJ1-2; tentatively, D is TRBD1 (5 bases). V dropped 1 base and J dropped 0 bases, with 9 bases sitting between them. CDR1 is LNHDA and CDR2 is SQIVND in the germline V gene (reference sequence). CDR3 length: 15 amino acids. CDR3 protein: CASSIAQGANYGYTF. DNA of the CDR3: TGTGCCAGTAGTATAGCTCAGGGAGCTAACTATGGCTACACCTTC.

The V and J genes are TRBV6-5 and TRBJ1-1; TRBD1 matches 7 bases. From germline, CDR1 is MNHEY and CDR2 SVGAGI. There are 14 residues in the CDR3. The V and J ends lost 7 bases and 2 bases, in that order; junction bases with no gene match: 7. The CDR3 protein is CASTLDRANTEAFF. In nucleotides, the CDR3 is TGTGCCAGCACCTTAGACAGGGCCAACACTGAAGCTTTCTTT.

This clone was seen a single time. V usage is TRBV5-1 and J usage is TRBJ1-4; D perhaps matches TRBD1 (5 bases). Germline CDR1 is SGHRS and CDR2 is YFSETQ. This CDR3 is 14 amino acids long. The germline V and J ends were trimmed by 3 bases and 7 bases, with 13 bases remaining between them. This chain's CDR3 is CASSSQGSGEKLFF. DNA for the CDR3: TGCGCCAGCAGCTCCCAGGGAAGTGGTGAAAAACTGTTTTTT.

This chain uses TRBV5-8 with TRBJ1-2; D call uncertain. The CDR3 is 15 amino acids. V lost 6 bases and J lost 7, with 22 bases in between. Germline-derived CDR1 and CDR2 are SGHTS and YDEGEE. The CDR3 region has the DNA TGTGCCAGCAATTCCCGGAGTTTAATTATCTGTGGCTACACCTTC. This codes for CASNSRSLIICGYTF. The whole variable domain, filled in from reference TRBV5-8 and TRBJ1-2, reads EAGVTQSPTHLIKTRGQQATLRCSPISGHTSVYWYQQALGLGLQFLLWYDEGEERNRGNFPPRFSGRQFPNYSSELNVNALELEDSALYLCASNSRSLIICGYTFGSGTRLTVV.

This chain joins TRBV28 and TRBJ1-4, with D maybe TRBD1 (5 bases). Germline-derived CDR1 and CDR2 are MDHEN and SYDVKM. There are 15 residues in the CDR3. Trimming took off 5 bases at V and 4 bases at J, with 14 bases between the two ends. In DNA, the CDR3 is TGTGCCAGCAGTCCGTGGGACCTGAGTAATGAAAAACTGTTTTTT. Translated, it gives CASSPWDLSNEKLFF.

The CDR3 here is CASSLGGSGNTIYF. The DNA of the CDR3 is TGTGCCAGCAGCCTCGGGGGCTCTGGAAACACCATATATTTT. The chain has TRBV7-3 and TRBJ1-3, with D perhaps TRBD1 (5 bases). The germline CDR1 and CDR2 sequences are SGHTA and FQGTGA. V shed 5 bases and J shed 0 bases, with 8 bases lying between them. CDR3 size: 14 residues. Based on the CDR3 plus reference TRBV7-3 and TRBJ1-3, the full variable domain is GAGVSQTPSNKVTEKGKYVELRCDPISGHTALYWYRQSLGQGPEFLIYFQGTGAADDSGLPNDRFFAVRPEGSVSTLKIQRTERGDSAVYLCASSLGGSGNTIYFGEGSWLTVV.

The rearrangement links TRBV5-8 to TRBJ1-5, with a weak D call TRBD1 (6 bases). The CDR3 length is 15 residues. Germline lookup yields CDR1 SGHTS and CDR2 YDEGEE. V lost 5 bases and J lost 0, with 12 bases in between. CDR3 in amino acids: CASRPGQNSNQPQHF. In DNA form, the CDR3 reads TGTGCCAGCAGGCCCGGACAGAATAGCAATCAGCCCCAGCATTTT. The entire variable domain, with the rest obtained from reference TRBV5-8 and TRBJ1-5, is as follows: EAGVTQSPTHLIKTRGQQATLRCSPISGHTSVYWYQQALGLGLQFLLWYDEGEERNRGNFPPRFSGRQFPNYSSELNVNALELEDSALYLCASRPGQNSNQPQHFGDGTRLSIL.

This clone was observed a handful of times. The chain recombines TRBV7-2 with TRBJ1-2; D is possibly TRBD1 (5 bases). V was clipped by 3 bases and J by 0 bases, with 11 bases between them. This CDR3 has 15 amino acids. CDR1 SGHTA and CDR2 FQGNSA come from the germline V gene. The CDR3 sequence is CASSLYRLANYGYTF. CDR3 nucleotide sequence: TGTGCCAGCAGCTTGTACAGGTTAGCTAACTATGGCTACACCTTC.

This clone was seen once. The genes are TRBV6-5 and TRBJ1-2; 8 bases agree with TRBD1. The CDR3 consists of 14 residues. The J segment lost 4 bases and the V segment lost 3 bases, leaving 4 bases of the junction unmatched. Germline V gene sequence: CDR1 MNHEY, CDR2 SVGAGI. CDR3 sequence (DNA): TGTGCCAGCAGTTATGACAGGGGAGCCTATGGCTACACCTTC. This codes for CASSYDRGAYGYTF.

The chain recombines TRBV4-1 with TRBJ1-4, with 8 nucleotides matching TRBD1. Germline trimming cut 4 bases from V and 5 bases from J; bases unmatched to any gene: 6. The CDR3 spans 15 residues. Germline values: CDR1 MGHRA, CDR2 YSYEKL. CDR3 protein: CASSLIQGGNEKLFF. The CDR3 DNA reads TGCGCCAGCAGCCTCATACAGGGGGGGAATGAAAAACTGTTTTTT.

The rearrangement uses TRBV12-5 and TRBJ1-5; D possibly corresponds to TRBD1 (6 bases). CDR3 length: 14 residues. Trimming left V 6 bases short and J 3 bases short, with 12 bases between. Germline CDR1 is LGHNT and CDR2 is FRNRAP. The CDR3 nucleotides read TGTGCTAGTGGCTACCGGGACAACAATCAGCCCCAGCATTTT. Translating it yields CASGYRDNNQPQHF. The variable domain in full, completed from reference TRBV12-5 and TRBJ1-5, reads DARVTQTPRHKVTEMGQEVTMRCQPILGHNTVFWYRQTMMQGLELLAYFRNRAPLDDSGMPKDRFSAEMPDATLATLKIQPSEPRDSAVYFCASGYRDNNQPQHFGDGTRLSIL.

V is TRBV6-2 or TRBV6-3 and J is TRBJ1-2, with unresolved D. In germline, CDR1 is MNHEY, CDR2 SVGEGT. Trimming removed 6 bases at V and 0 bases at J, with 14 bases between. The CDR3 spans 15 residues. CDR3 DNA: TGTGCCAGCAGGCCTACCGGAACAGCTAACTATGGCTACACCTTC. Protein: CASRPTGTANYGYTF.

The chain combines TRBV4-2 with TRBJ1-3; D not certain. Trimming left V 1 base short and J 6 bases short, with 7 bases between. This CDR3 has 13 residues. Germline lookup yields CDR1 LGHNA and CDR2 YNFKEQ. The CDR3 spells CASSQVVENTIYF. In DNA, the CDR3 is TGTGCCAGCAGCCAAGTGGTTGAAAACACCATATATTTT.

The chain uses TRBV10-2 and TRBJ2-5; no firm D call. This CDR3 spans 15 amino acids. V gave up 0 bases and J gave up 1 base, with 9 bases separating them. Per germline, CDR1 WSHSY and CDR2 SAAADI. The DNA for the CDR3 is TGCGCCAGCAGTGAGTCGAAACAGACCCAAGAGACCCAGTACTTC. The encoded protein is CASSESKQTQETQYF.

CDR3 in amino acids: CASSPGREVYGYTF. CDR3 sequence (DNA): TGTGCCAGCTCTCCGGGCAGGGAGGTCTATGGCTACACCTTC. V is TRBV18 and J is TRBJ1-2; possibly TRBD1 for D (5 bases). There are 14 residues in the CDR3. Germline V gene data show CDR1 as KGHSH and CDR2 as LQKENI. V gave up 6 bases and J gave up 4 bases, with 15 bases separating them.

The chain has TRBV27 and TRBJ1-5; TRBD1 matches 12 bases. The CDR3 length is 14 residues. The V gene's germline CDR1 is MNHEY and CDR2 SMNVEV (reference sequence). V shed 3 bases, J shed 7 bases, and the junction held 1 base outside the gene matches. CDR3 sequence reads: CASSLGQGAQPQHF. CDR3 coding DNA: TGTGCCAGCAGTTTGGGACAGGGGGCCCAGCCCCAGCATTTT.

The V call is TRBV7-2, the J call TRBJ2-7; no reliable D call. Germline CDR1 SGHTA, CDR2 FQGNSA. The CDR3 runs 15 residues. V was shortened by 5 bases and J by 5 bases, with 19 bases between the two germline ends. CDR3 residues: CASSLTGPTDDEQYF. DNA of the CDR3: TGTGCCAGCAGCCTGACGGGCCCAACAGATGACGAGCAGTACTTC.

V usage is TRBV6-5 and J usage is TRBJ1-6, with D possibly TRBD1 on 5 matching bases. V was shortened by 6 bases and J by 7 bases, with 13 bases between the two germline ends. This CDR3 contains 14 residues. Germline V gene sequence: CDR1 MNHEY, CDR2 SVGAGI. This CDR3 reads CASSMARVNSPLHF. As DNA, the CDR3 is TGTGCCAGCAGCATGGCCAGGGTCAATTCACCCCTCCACTTT.